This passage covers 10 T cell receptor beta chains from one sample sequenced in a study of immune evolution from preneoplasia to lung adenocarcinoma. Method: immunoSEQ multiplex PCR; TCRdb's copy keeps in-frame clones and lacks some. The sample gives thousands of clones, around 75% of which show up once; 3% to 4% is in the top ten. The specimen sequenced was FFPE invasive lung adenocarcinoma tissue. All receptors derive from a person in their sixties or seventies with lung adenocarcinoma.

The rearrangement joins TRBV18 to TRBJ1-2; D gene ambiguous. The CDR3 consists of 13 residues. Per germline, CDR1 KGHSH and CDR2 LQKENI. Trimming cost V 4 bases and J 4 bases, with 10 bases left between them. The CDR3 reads CASSRGRLYGYTF. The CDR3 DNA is TGTGCCAGCTCACGCGGCAGACTCTATGGCTACACCTTC.

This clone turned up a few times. The CDR3 DNA reads as TGTGCCAGCAGTTTACAGGGGAGGAATGAAAAACTGTTTTTT. This translates into CASSLQGRNEKLFF. The chain recombines TRBV28 with TRBJ1-4; a weak D match, TRBD1 (6 bases). The CDR3 length is 14 residues. Trimming pared 2 bases from V and 5 bases from J, leaving 9 bases between. Germline CDR1 reads MDHEN; CDR2 reads SYDVKM.

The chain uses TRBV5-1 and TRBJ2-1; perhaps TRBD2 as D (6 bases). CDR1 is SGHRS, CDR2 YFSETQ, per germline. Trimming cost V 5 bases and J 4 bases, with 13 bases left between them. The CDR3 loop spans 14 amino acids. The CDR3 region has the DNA TGCGCCAGCAGTCAAGTACGGGGGTACAATGAGCAGTTCTTC. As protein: CASSQVRGYNEQFF.

The CDR3 nucleotides read TGTGCCAGCTCACCAGGGGGCGCCTATGGCTACACCTTC. It encodes CASSPGGAYGYTF. The V and J genes are TRBV18 and TRBJ1-2, with a tentative D call TRBD1 (6 bases). Trimming cost V 2 bases and J 4 bases, with 8 bases left between them. The CDR3 runs to 13 residues. The germline V gene encodes CDR1 KGHSH and CDR2 LQKENI.

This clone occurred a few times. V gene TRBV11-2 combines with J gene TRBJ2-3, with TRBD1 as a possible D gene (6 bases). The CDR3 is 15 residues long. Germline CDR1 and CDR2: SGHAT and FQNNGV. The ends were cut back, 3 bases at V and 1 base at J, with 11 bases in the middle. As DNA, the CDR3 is TGTGCCAGCAGCTTTACAGGGATGCGCACAGATACGCAGTATTTT. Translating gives CASSFTGMRTDTQYF.

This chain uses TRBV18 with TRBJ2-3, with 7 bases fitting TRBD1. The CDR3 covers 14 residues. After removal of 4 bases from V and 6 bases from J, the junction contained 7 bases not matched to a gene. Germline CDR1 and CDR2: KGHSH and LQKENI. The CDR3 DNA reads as TGTGCCAGCTCACGAGAGGGGGCGTTGGATACGCAGTATTTT. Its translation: CASSREGALDTQYF.

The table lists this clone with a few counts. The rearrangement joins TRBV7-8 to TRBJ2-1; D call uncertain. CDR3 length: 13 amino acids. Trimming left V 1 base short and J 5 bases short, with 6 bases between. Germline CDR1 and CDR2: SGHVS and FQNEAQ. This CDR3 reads CASSLGTDNEQFF. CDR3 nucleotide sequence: TGTGCCAGCAGCTTAGGAACCGACAATGAGCAGTTCTTC.

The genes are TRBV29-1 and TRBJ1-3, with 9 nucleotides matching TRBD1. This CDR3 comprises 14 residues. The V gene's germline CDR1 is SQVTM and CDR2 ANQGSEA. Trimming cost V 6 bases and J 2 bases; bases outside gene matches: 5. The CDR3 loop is CSVEGQGTGNTIYF. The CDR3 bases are TGCAGCGTAGAGGGACAGGGAACTGGAAACACCATATATTTT.

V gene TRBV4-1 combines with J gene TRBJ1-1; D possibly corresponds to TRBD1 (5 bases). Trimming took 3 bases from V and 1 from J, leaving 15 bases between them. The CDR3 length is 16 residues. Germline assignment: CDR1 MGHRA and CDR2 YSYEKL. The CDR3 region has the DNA TGCGCCAGCAGCCAGCTCCATCGGAGGGGGAACACTGAAGCTTTCTTT. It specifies CASSQLHRRGNTEAFF.

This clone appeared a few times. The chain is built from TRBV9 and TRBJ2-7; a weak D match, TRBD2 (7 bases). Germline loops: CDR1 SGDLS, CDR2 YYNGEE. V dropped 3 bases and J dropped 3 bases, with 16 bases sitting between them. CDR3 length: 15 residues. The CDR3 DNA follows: TGTGCCAGCAGCGGCAACATTAGGGGGGGCTACGAGCAGTACTTC. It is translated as CASSGNIRGGYEQYF.